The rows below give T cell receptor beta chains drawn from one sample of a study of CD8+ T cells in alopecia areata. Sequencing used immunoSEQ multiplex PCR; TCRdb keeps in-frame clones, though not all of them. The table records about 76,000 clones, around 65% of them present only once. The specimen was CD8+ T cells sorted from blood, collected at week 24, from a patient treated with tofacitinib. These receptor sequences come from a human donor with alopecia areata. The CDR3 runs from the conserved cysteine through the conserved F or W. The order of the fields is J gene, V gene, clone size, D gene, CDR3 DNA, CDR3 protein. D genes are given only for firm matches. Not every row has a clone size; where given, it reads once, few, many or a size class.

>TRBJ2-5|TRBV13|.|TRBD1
TGTGCCAGCAGCCCGAGCTGGGACAGGGGAAAGACCCAGTACTTC
CASSPSWDRGKTQYF
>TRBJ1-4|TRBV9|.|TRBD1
TGTGCCAGCAGCACGACAGGGGCAACTAATGAAAAACTGTTTTTT
CASSTTGATNEKLFF
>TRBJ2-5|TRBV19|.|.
TGTGCCAGTAGTATTATTGGCAGCTTCCAAGAGACCCAGTACTTC
CASSIIGSFQETQYF
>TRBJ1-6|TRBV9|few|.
TGTGCCAGCAGCGACCATCAGGACAGTTATAATTCACCCCTCCACTTT
CASSDHQDSYNSPLHF
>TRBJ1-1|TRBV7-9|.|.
TGTGCCAGCAGCATAGCGGGACAAAACACTGAAGCTTTCTTT
CASSIAGQNTEAFF
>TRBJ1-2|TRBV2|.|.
TGTGCCAGCATTCGTCCAGGCTATGGCTACACCTTC
CASIRPGYGYTF
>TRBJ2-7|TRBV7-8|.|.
TGTGCCAGCAGCTTAGAGCCGGGGGAGTCCTACGAGCAGTACTTC
CASSLEPGESYEQYF
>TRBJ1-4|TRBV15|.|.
TGTGCCACCAGCAGACAGGAACGAAATGAAAAACTGTTTTTT
CATSRQERNEKLFF
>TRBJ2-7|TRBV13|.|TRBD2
TGTGCCAGCAGCTTAGCGGGACTAGCGGCGTACGAGCAGTACTTC
CASSLAGLAAYEQYF
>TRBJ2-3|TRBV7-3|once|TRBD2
TGTGCCAGCAGCCTTAGCGGGAGTGGAGATACGCAGTATTTT
CASSLSGSGDTQYF